The present entry profiles one T cell receptor beta chain with its context. Using immunoSEQ multiplex PCR, the repertoire was profiled, and TCRdb retains in-frame clones only, with some absent. This repertoire shows some 310,000 clones, 85% to 90% found once; its top ten account for 1%. The sample is drawn from a study of blood T cell repertoires in COVID-19. V lost 7 bases and J lost 7; bases outside the gene matches: 7. The CDR3 consists of 14 residues. CDR1 and CDR2 from the germline V gene are MDHEN and SYDVKM. The chain has TRBV28 and TRBJ1-4; 9 positions match TRBD1. This clonotype originated in a middle-aged woman with COVID-19, enrolled during active disease. Material for sequencing was peripheral blood. In DNA, the CDR3 is TGTGCCAGCACCCTACAGGGGGCCGGTGAAAAACTGTTTTTT. Protein: CASTLQGAGEKLFF.